One and the same sample provided the 21 T cell receptor beta chains below, sequenced in a study of T cell repertoires in cytomegalovirus infection. TCRdb redid the calling of the reads with MiXCR, one entry per CDR3 protein. The sample consists of some 180,000 distinct CDR3 sequences, approximately 18% of them appearing once. The sample consisted of CD8+ T cells from PBMCs. All receptors come from a human donor in good health (CMV status not recorded). Some clones in this sample may be carry-over from other donors' samples.

This clonotype was recorded a few times. The chain joins TRBV11-2 to TRBJ1-4, with a tentative D call TRBD1 (5 bases). Germline values: CDR1 SGHAT, CDR2 FQNNGV. V lost 4 bases and J lost 8, with 14 bases in between. The CDR3 sequence is 14 residues long. The DNA for the CDR3 is TGTGCCAGCAGCTCCACCCTGGGACGCGAAAAACTGTTTTTT. The encoded protein is CASSSTLGREKLFF.

The gene calls are TRBV20-1 and TRBJ2-3; D is undetermined. Germline CDR1 DFQATT, CDR2 SNEGSKA (reference sequence). There are 12 residues in the CDR3. Deletions cut 6 bases from V and 5 bases from J, with 12 bases between. The CDR3 reads CSATAGLDTQYF. The CDR3 region has the DNA TGCAGTGCGACGGCAGGTCTAGATACGCAGTATTTT.

The rearrangement joins TRBV6-2 or TRBV6-3 to TRBJ2-1; D might be TRBD1 (6 bases). The germline V and J ends were trimmed by 0 bases and 2 bases, with 11 bases remaining between them. This CDR3 region has 16 residues. Germline values: CDR1 MNHEY, CDR2 SVGEGT. CDR3 DNA: TGTGCCAGCAGTTACTCGAATAGGGGGACCTACAATGAGCAGTTCTTC. Its protein product is CASSYSNRGTYNEQFF.

This clonotype was seen more than once but under ten times. V is TRBV6-2 or TRBV6-3 and J is TRBJ2-2; D might be TRBD2 (7 bases). The CDR3 spans 19 residues. Germline assignment: CDR1 MNHEY and CDR2 SVGEGT. V was clipped by 7 bases and J by 0 bases, with 24 bases between them. The CDR3 here is CASTLTMGAGTSNTGELFF. The CDR3 DNA follows: TGTGCCAGCACTCTCACAATGGGAGCGGGGACATCGAACACCGGGGAGCTGTTTTTT.

This clonotype was counted between two and nine times. The rearrangement uses TRBV7-6 and TRBJ2-5; D perhaps matches TRBD2 (6 bases). V was pared by 5 bases and J by 5 bases, with 18 bases between. Per the germline V gene, CDR1 is SGHVS and CDR2 is FNYEAQ. This CDR3 contains 15 residues. The CDR3 protein is CASSPFARAGETQYF. In DNA, the CDR3 is TGTGCCAGCAGCCCGTTCGCAAGGGCGGGGGAGACCCAGTACTTC.

The J gene is TRBJ1-2, the V gene TRBV20-1, with D possibly matching TRBD1 (6 bases). Per the germline V gene, CDR1 is DFQATT and CDR2 is SNEGSKA (reference sequence). CDR3 size: 14 residues. Trimming pared 5 bases from V and 0 bases from J, leaving 13 bases between. In DNA, the CDR3 is TGCAGTGCTTCCTTCAGGACAGCTAACTATGGCTACACCTTC. Its protein is CSASFRTANYGYTF.

V usage is TRBV12-5 and J usage is TRBJ2-1; maybe TRBD1 (6 bases). Germline-derived CDR1 and CDR2 are LGHNT and FRNRAP. This CDR3 region has 12 residues. V was cut by 5 bases and J by 10 bases, with 12 bases left in between. The CDR3 region has the DNA TGTGCTAGTGGTCTGGGGGCGGACGAGCAGTTCTTC. Amino acids: CASGLGADEQFF.

V gene TRBV7-9 combines with J gene TRBJ1-2, with TRBD1 matching over 7 bases. CDR1 is SEHNR and CDR2 is FQNEAQ in the germline V gene (reference sequence). The CDR3 has 16 amino acids. J was trimmed by 4 bases and V by 6 bases; bases with no gene match: 14. This chain's CDR3 is CASSTFPGQNFYGYTF. The CDR3 DNA sequence: TGTGCCAGCAGTACCTTTCCGGGACAGAACTTCTATGGCTACACCTTC.

V is TRBV28 and J is TRBJ1-5; D perhaps matches TRBD1 (6 bases). Germline CDR1 and CDR2: MDHEN and SYDVKM. The CDR3 length is 16 residues. Trimming removed 0 bases at V and 1 base at J, with 10 bases between. CDR3 protein: CASSLWGTTSNQPQHF. The CDR3 DNA sequence: TGTGCCAGCAGTTTATGGGGGACAACCAGCAATCAGCCCCAGCATTTT.

V and J are TRBV4-1 and TRBJ1-1; D gene uncertain. CDR1 MGHRA and CDR2 YSYEKL come from the germline V gene. This CDR3 contains 14 residues. Between the trimmed V and J ends, which lost 0 bases and 7 bases, there was a span of 12 bases. The chain's CDR3 is CASSQDRLTGEAFF. DNA for the CDR3: TGCGCCAGCAGCCAAGATCGCCTAACGGGTGAAGCTTTCTTT.

This clonotype was counted between two and nine times. The V gene is TRBV27, the J gene TRBJ1-1, with D perhaps matching TRBD1 (5 bases). Trimming cost V 5 bases and J 1 base, with 11 bases left between them. CDR3 length: 14 amino acids. CDR1 is MNHEY, CDR2 SMNVEV, per germline (reference sequence). The CDR3, as DNA: TGTGCCAGCAGTGAGGGACGGAGGAACACTGAAGCTTTCTTT. Translating it yields CASSEGRRNTEAFF.

The rearrangement joins TRBV12-3 or TRBV12-4 to TRBJ2-1; 9 nucleotides line up with TRBD1. The CDR3 loop spans 15 amino acids. The V gene end was trimmed by 1 base and the J gene end by 4 bases; junction bases not matched to a gene: 2. This chain's CDR3 is CASSLGDRDYNEQFF. In nucleotides, the CDR3 is TGTGCCAGCAGTTTAGGGGACAGGGATTACAATGAGCAGTTCTTC.

The V gene is TRBV7-9, the J gene TRBJ2-7; D is perhaps TRBD1 (6 bases). This CDR3 comprises 14 residues. Trimming removed 1 base from V and 5 bases from J, with 12 bases in between. In germline, CDR1 is SEHNR, CDR2 FQNEAQ (reference sequence). CDR3 DNA: TGTGCCAGCAGCTTAGGTCAGGGGATCCACGAGCAGTACTTC. Translating gives CASSLGQGIHEQYF.

The J gene is TRBJ1-1, the V gene TRBV29-1, with 10 bases matching TRBD1. Germline V gene data show CDR1 as SQVTM and CDR2 as ANQGSEA. There are 15 residues in the CDR3. Losses at the gene ends were 7 bases for V and 4 bases for J; bases not matched to a gene: 12. The CDR3 DNA reads TGCAGCGCGCCTGGGACAGGGGTAGGGAGCACTGAAGCTTTCTTT. This gives the protein CSAPGTGVGSTEAFF.

The rearrangement links TRBV4-2 to TRBJ1-2; unclear D gene. This CDR3 has 16 residues. Germline lookup yields CDR1 LGHNA and CDR2 YNFKEQ. The V end lost 4 bases, the J end lost 6 bases, and 21 bases lay between the germline ends. The CDR3 region has the DNA TGTGCCAGCAGCCTCGCCCGGCGTGCCGCCCAGGATGGCTACACCTTC. Translated, it gives CASSLARRAAQDGYTF.

The V and J genes are TRBV9 and TRBJ2-1; D call uncertain. V lost 2 bases and J 5 bases, leaving 11 bases between the germline ends. The CDR3 has 14 residues. Germline-derived CDR1 and CDR2 are SGDLS and YYNGEE. Here the CDR3 DNA reads TGTGCCAGCAGCGTCGCCGGTGGGAACAATGAGCAGTTCTTC. This sequence encodes CASSVAGGNNEQFF.

The table lists this clonotype with a few counts. The V call is TRBV14, the J call TRBJ2-3; no clear D. V was shortened by 0 bases and J by 4 bases, with 2 bases between the two germline ends. Germline CDR1 SGHDN, CDR2 FVKESK. The CDR3 covers 12 residues. The CDR3 sequence is CASSQDSDTQYF. CDR3 coding DNA: TGTGCCAGCAGCCAAGATTCAGATACGCAGTATTTT.

This rearrangement joins TRBV7-9 to TRBJ2-7; TRBD1 matches at 7 bases. Trimming at V came to 4 bases and at J to 2 bases, leaving 5 bases not matched to a gene. The CDR3 has 14 residues. The germline gives CDR1 SEHNR, CDR2 FQNEAQ (reference sequence). CDR3 in amino acids: CASSSTGEPYEQYF. The CDR3 coding sequence is TGTGCCAGCAGCTCCACAGGGGAGCCCTACGAGCAGTACTTC.

This clonotype has more than one count but fewer than ten. The chain joins TRBV15 to TRBJ2-5; D possibly uses TRBD1 or TRBD2 (6 bases each). The CDR3 has 17 amino acids. Trimming took 5 bases from V and 1 from J, leaving 20 bases between them. Germline V lookup: CDR1 LNHNV, CDR2 YYDKDF (reference sequence). CDR3 in DNA: TGTGCCACCAGCTCAGCCGTGGGGGGCAGTATCCAAGAGACCCAGTACTTC. Translated: CATSSAVGGSIQETQYF.

J is TRBJ1-2 and V is TRBV7-6; 9 nucleotides align to TRBD1. Per the germline V gene, CDR1 is SGHVS and CDR2 is FNYEAQ. After removal of 5 bases from V and 6 bases from J, the junction contained 4 bases not matched to a gene. CDR3 length: 13 residues. The CDR3, as DNA: TGTGCCAGCAGCCTATGGACAGGGGATGGCTACACCTTC. Protein: CASSLWTGDGYTF. Combining the CDR3 with reference TRBV7-6 and TRBJ1-2 gives the whole variable domain GAGVSQSPRYKVTKRGQDVALRCDPISGHVSLYWYRQALGQGPEFLTYFNYEAQQDKSGLPNDRFSAERPEGSISTLTIQRTEQRDSAMYRCASSLWTGDGYTFGSGTRLTVV.

This clonotype was seen a handful of times. The chain's CDR3 is CASSYRPETNYGYTF. The DNA of the CDR3 is TGTGCCAGCAGTTATAGGCCAGAGACTAACTATGGCTACACCTTC. This chain uses TRBV12-3 or TRBV12-4 with TRBJ1-2, with D uncertain. V was cut by 4 bases and J by 0 bases, with 12 bases left in between. CDR3 length: 15 amino acids.